The 25 T cell receptor beta chains below were found in one sample sequenced in a study of naive and memory T cell subsets. The SP2 primer and nested alpha and beta constant region primers amplified ligated cDNA in four rounds. Using its own MiXCR run on the 5' RACE reads, TCRdb lists one record per CDR3 protein. The sample has 55,000 to 65,000 distinct CDR3 sequences, more than 6.5% seen once. An oligonucleotide containing a UMI was ligated to the 3' end of TCR cDNA. These receptors originate from a female donor in good health.

In this sample, this clonotype turned up many times. The genes are TRBV29-1 and TRBJ2-1; D not certain. The CDR3 totals 14 residues. CDR1 and CDR2 (germline): SQVTM, ANQGSEA. V gave up 7 bases and J gave up 7 bases, with 20 bases separating them. The CDR3 DNA reads TGCAGCGCCTTTGACGAGACCCGGAGAAATGAGCAGTTCTTC. The encoded protein is CSAFDETRRNEQFF.

This chain links TRBV28 with TRBJ1-5; possibly TRBD1 for D (5 bases). CDR3 length: 15 amino acids. V dropped 4 bases and J dropped 9 bases, with 19 bases sitting between them. Germline V gene sequence: CDR1 MDHEN, CDR2 SYDVKM. CDR3 nucleotides: TGTGCCAGCAGTTCAGCCGGGACCGGCGGTGGGCCCCAGCATTTT. It specifies CASSSAGTGGGPQHF.

V usage is TRBV5-1 and J usage is TRBJ2-3, with 14 nucleotides matching TRBD2. The CDR3 has 17 residues. V shed 0 bases, J shed 1 base, and the junction held 1 base outside the gene matches. Germline V gives CDR1 SGHRS, CDR2 YFSETQ. CDR3 bases: TGCGCCAGCAGCTTGGAGGGACTAGCGGGAGGCACAGATACGCAGTATTTT. This codes for CASSLEGLAGGTDTQYF.

This clonotype was detected ten times or more. V is TRBV20-1 and J is TRBJ1-5; 7 nucleotides agree with TRBD1. The CDR3 sequence is 15 residues long. Germline trimming cut 4 bases from V and 6 bases from J; bases unmatched to any gene: 12. Germline V lookup: CDR1 DFQATT, CDR2 SNEGSKA (reference sequence). As DNA, the CDR3 is TGCAGTGCTAAGACTACAGGGGTTTGGATTCAGCCCCAGCATTTT. Protein sequence: CSAKTTGVWIQPQHF.

The V and J genes are TRBV6-2 or TRBV6-3 and TRBJ1-2, with a weak D call TRBD1 (6 bases). The CDR3 loop spans 14 amino acids. Per the germline V gene, CDR1 is MNHEY and CDR2 is SVGEGT. With 0 bases removed from V and 8 bases from J, the gap between germline ends came to 13 bases. The CDR3 spells CASSYSLGARGYTF. The CDR3 bases are TGTGCCAGCAGTTACTCCCTGGGGGCCAGGGGCTACACCTTC.

The V gene is TRBV7-8, the J gene TRBJ2-7; unclear D gene. Looked up from germline, CDR1 is SGHVS and CDR2 is FQNEAQ. This CDR3 comprises 15 residues. Trimming removed 5 bases from V and 0 bases from J, with 14 bases in between. CDR3 nucleotide sequence: TGTGCCAGCAGCCGCTACAGTTACCGCTCCTACGAGCAGTACTTC. This codes for CASSRYSYRSYEQYF. Full variable domain (missing parts from reference TRBV7-8 and TRBJ2-7): GAGVSQSPRYKVAKRGQDVALRCDPISGHVSLFWYQQALGQGPEFLTYFQNEAQLDKSGLPSDRFFAERPEGSVSTLKIQRTQQEDSAVYLCASSRYSYRSYEQYFGPGTRLTVT.

DNA for the CDR3: TGTGCCAGCAAATCCGGACAACGGTACTTTATGAACACTGAAGCTTTCTTT. Translating it yields CASKSGQRYFMNTEAFF. The chain links TRBV6-1 to TRBJ1-1, with D tentatively TRBD1 (5 bases). In germline, CDR1 is MNHNS, CDR2 SASEGT. CDR3 length: 17 amino acids. The V gene lost 7 bases and the J gene lost 0 bases, with 21 bases spanning the gap.

This clonotype has only a few counts. The V and J genes are TRBV28 and TRBJ1-1; D gene uncertain. Trimming removed 10 bases at V and 11 bases at J, with 17 bases between. This CDR3 spans 11 amino acids. The germline V gene encodes CDR1 MDHEN and CDR2 SYDVKM. The DNA of the CDR3 is TGTGCCACCCTTTTGAGTCGGGTGGCTTTCTTT. Translating it yields CATLLSRVAFF.

This chain connects TRBV12-3 or TRBV12-4 to TRBJ2-4; D not certain. The V end lost 2 bases, the J end lost 3 bases, and 5 bases lay between the germline ends. The CDR3 extends over 13 amino acids. The CDR3 DNA reads as TGTGCCAGCAGTTTAACTGGCAAAAACATTCAGTACTTC. Residues: CASSLTGKNIQYF.

This clonotype showed up many times. The V gene is TRBV12-3 or TRBV12-4, the J gene TRBJ1-3; D uncertain. Trimming stripped 7 bases from V and 6 bases from J, with 7 bases between. This CDR3 region has 11 residues. CDR3 in DNA: TGTGCCAGCACCCCATCAAACACCATATATTTT. Its translation is CASTPSNTIYF.

The rearrangement joins TRBV29-1 to TRBJ1-1; tentatively, D is TRBD1 (6 bases). V shed 3 bases and J shed 0 bases, with 14 bases lying between them. The germline V gene encodes CDR1 SQVTM and CDR2 ANQGSEA. This CDR3 spans 15 amino acids. The CDR3 is CSVDRGFGVNTEAFF. DNA for the CDR3: TGCAGCGTTGACAGGGGATTTGGGGTGAACACTGAAGCTTTCTTT.

This clonotype was counted only a few times. This chain's CDR3 is CASSFRGFYSGANVLTF. The CDR3, as DNA: TGTGCCAGCAGTTTTCGGGGGTTTTACTCTGGGGCCAACGTCCTGACTTTC. This chain links TRBV28 with TRBJ2-6; D may be TRBD2 (6 bases). This CDR3 comprises 17 residues. Germline values: CDR1 MDHEN, CDR2 SYDVKM. Trimming took 3 bases from V and 0 from J, leaving 12 bases between them.

This clonotype was seen more than once but under ten times. The chain joins TRBV14 to TRBJ2-4, with D tentatively TRBD1 or TRBD2 (6 bases each). CDR3 length equals 13 residues. V lost 5 bases, J lost 7 bases, and 12 bases lay in between. CDR1 is SGHDN and CDR2 is FVKESK in the germline V gene. DNA for the CDR3: TGTGCCAGCAGCTTGGGGGGCATGAACATTCAGTACTTC. Protein: CASSLGGMNIQYF.

This clonotype was detected a few times. V is TRBV29-1 and J is TRBJ2-7, with 13 nucleotides matching TRBD2. Germline lookup yields CDR1 SQVTM and CDR2 ANQGSEA. Losses at the gene ends were 3 bases for V and 1 base for J; bases not matched to a gene: 9. The CDR3 totals 17 residues. The chain's CDR3 is CSVEGWTSGRGSYEQYF. The CDR3 nucleotides read TGCAGCGTTGAGGGGTGGACTAGCGGGAGAGGGTCCTACGAGCAGTACTTC.

The chain carries TRBV7-9 and TRBJ1-2, with D unclear. CDR3 length: 14 residues. V dropped 4 bases and J dropped 4 bases, with 13 bases sitting between them. Per the germline V gene, CDR1 is SEHNR and CDR2 is FQNEAQ (reference sequence). The CDR3 region is CASSYLHDPYGYTF. In DNA form, the CDR3 reads TGTGCCAGCAGCTACCTACACGACCCCTATGGCTACACCTTC.

This clonotype has just a few counts. The chain links TRBV5-1 to TRBJ2-3; D is ambiguous. V was shortened by 2 bases and J by 1 base, with 11 bases between the two germline ends. The CDR3 has 15 residues. Germline CDR1 is SGHRS and CDR2 is YFSETQ. The CDR3 bases are TGCGCCAGCAGCTTCTCAGGTACCGGCACAGATACGCAGTATTTT. Protein product: CASSFSGTGTDTQYF.

The table lists this clonotype with many counts. V gene TRBV29-1 combines with J gene TRBJ1-1; D gene uncertain. Germline V CDR1 and CDR2: SQVTM, ANQGSEA. The CDR3 covers 14 residues. V was cut by 0 bases and J by 5 bases, with 13 bases left in between. CDR3 region: CSVEDGHQITEAFF. CDR3 DNA sequence: TGCAGCGTTGAAGATGGCCACCAAATAACTGAAGCTTTCTTT.

This clonotype was recorded many times. The chain employs TRBV28 and TRBJ2-7; 9 bases match TRBD1. Trimming took 6 bases from V and 1 from J; bases not matched to a gene: 7. The germline V gene has CDR1 MDHEN and CDR2 SYDVKM. The CDR3 spans 15 residues. CDR3: CASRTAGTGSYEQYF. The CDR3 nucleotides are TGTGCCAGCAGAACCGCCGGGACAGGGTCCTACGAGCAGTACTTC.

The chain joins TRBV7-3 to TRBJ2-7; possible D gene TRBD1, 6 bases. The germline V and J ends were trimmed by 2 bases and 6 bases, with 17 bases remaining between them. Germline loops: CDR1 SGHTA, CDR2 FQGTGA. This CDR3 is 15 amino acids long. CDR3 in amino acids: CASSLGPGESAEQYF. DNA of the CDR3: TGTGCCAGCAGCTTAGGGCCAGGGGAATCAGCCGAGCAGTACTTC.

A few counts support this clonotype. The V call is TRBV4-1, the J call TRBJ2-7; D possibly corresponds to TRBD2 (5 bases). There are 16 residues in the CDR3. The V gene lost 1 base and the J gene lost 0 bases, with 13 bases spanning the gap. Germline V gene lookup returns CDR1 MGHRA and CDR2 YSYEKL. The CDR3 region has the DNA TGCGCCAGCAGCCAAGTCCCAGCCGGGAACTCCTACGAGCAGTACTTC. Translated, it gives CASSQVPAGNSYEQYF.

The chain combines TRBV4-1 with TRBJ2-5, with 10 bases aligning to TRBD2. Germline CDR1 and CDR2: MGHRA and YSYEKL. Unmatched junction bases numbered 15, after V lost 0 bases and J lost 5 bases. CDR3 length equals 19 residues. CDR3 DNA sequence: TGCGCCAGCAGCCAAGAATGGGGGGAGGGTAGCGGGGGGTCGGAGACCCAGTACTTC. Translated, it gives CASSQEWGEGSGGSETQYF.

This clonotype was seen a handful of times. This chain joins TRBV27 and TRBJ2-5; D uncertain. The CDR3 loop spans 14 amino acids. Germline V lookup: CDR1 MNHEY, CDR2 SMNVEV (reference sequence). V was cut by 4 bases and J by 1 base, with 10 bases left in between. CDR3 nucleotides: TGTGCCAGCAGTTCCCTACGCCGCCAAGAGACCCAGTACTTC. Translating it yields CASSSLRRQETQYF.

This clonotype was seen more than once but under ten times. The chain has TRBV28 and TRBJ1-4; D unresolved. Trimming stripped 3 bases from V and 0 bases from J, with 11 bases between. Germline values: CDR1 MDHEN, CDR2 SYDVKM. The CDR3 is made up of 16 amino acids. CDR3 sequence: CASSFPDRTTNEKLFF. The CDR3 bases are TGTGCCAGCAGTTTCCCCGACCGGACAACTAATGAAAAACTGTTTTTT.

At least ten counts were recorded for this clonotype. The chain links TRBV6-5 to TRBJ1-2; D remains ambiguous. V gave up 4 bases and J gave up 0 bases, with 15 bases separating them. CDR3 size: 16 residues. Germline CDR1 MNHEY, CDR2 SVGAGI. CDR3 bases: TGTGCCAGCAGTTCCGCTCACACCGCAGCTAACTATGGCTACACCTTC. Encoded protein: CASSSAHTAANYGYTF.

This clonotype was observed a few times. V is TRBV20-1 and J is TRBJ2-5; D is ambiguous. The CDR3 loop spans 14 amino acids. V lost 3 bases, J lost 0 bases, and 11 bases lay in between. Germline CDR1 reads DFQATT; CDR2 reads SNEGSKA (reference sequence). In DNA form, the CDR3 reads TGCAGTGCTAGGGCCCCTGGGTACCAAGAGACCCAGTACTTC. Amino acids: CSARAPGYQETQYF.